These 5 T cell receptor beta chains were all obtained from the same sample, sequenced in a study of neoadjuvant anti-PD-1 for oral cavity cancer. TCRdb's copy holds only in-frame clones and misses some; the assay was immunoSEQ multiplex PCR. Among about 81,000 clones listed, 84% were seen once. Sequencing used PBMCs, obtained before nivolumab (anti-PD-1) treatment. These receptor sequences come from a person between 40 and 85 years old with oral cavity squamous cell carcinoma.

The chain has TRBV2 and TRBJ2-1; 10 bases are a match to TRBD2. The V gene's germline CDR1 is SNHLY and CDR2 FYNNEI. The CDR3 contains 14 residues. V shed 8 bases, J shed 6 bases, and the junction held 7 bases outside the gene matches. The CDR3 loop reads CASGVAGGPNEQFF. The CDR3 bases are TGTGCCAGCGGGGTAGCGGGAGGCCCCAATGAGCAGTTCTTC.

V usage is TRBV28 and J usage is TRBJ1-3; maybe TRBD1 (6 bases). CDR3 size: 13 residues. Germline CDR1 MDHEN, CDR2 SYDVKM. Trimming removed 5 bases at V and 6 bases at J, with 11 bases between. This CDR3 reads CASSGGTKNTIYF. The CDR3 DNA is TGTGCCAGCAGTGGGGGGACAAAAAACACCATATATTTT.

This chain joins TRBV25-1 and TRBJ1-2; 8 nucleotides match TRBD1. V was pared by 3 bases and J by 7 bases, with 13 bases of the junction left unmatched. Germline V gives CDR1 MGHDK, CDR2 SYGVNS. This CDR3 contains 16 residues. The CDR3 loop is CASSDRDRTPGSGYTF. The DNA of the CDR3 is TGTGCCAGCAGTGATAGGGACAGGACGCCTGGGAGTGGCTACACCTTC.

V is TRBV5-1 and J is TRBJ2-7; 7 bases are shared with TRBD1. V shed 3 bases and J 1 base; nucleotides not matched to a gene: 4. The CDR3 length is 14 residues. Germline V gene data show CDR1 as SGHRS and CDR2 as YFSETQ. The CDR3: CASSSETGSYEQYF. The DNA for the CDR3 is TGCGCCAGCAGCTCCGAGACAGGGTCCTACGAGCAGTACTTC.

The gene calls are TRBV19 and TRBJ1-5, with D perhaps matching TRBD1 (5 bases). The CDR3 is 14 amino acids. The germline V and J ends were trimmed by 4 bases and 4 bases, with 11 bases remaining between them. The germline gives CDR1 LNHDA, CDR2 SQIVND (reference sequence). CDR3 nucleotide sequence: TGTGCCAGTAGTACCCCGGGGCCGAATCAGCCCCAGCATTTT. This codes for CASSTPGPNQPQHF.